Detailed here is one T cell receptor beta chain. Antigen: not known. Sequencing was performed with immunoSEQ multiplex PCR; in TCRdb, only in-frame clones are kept and a portion is missing. The table shows approximately 100,000 clones, with 91% occurring only once. This sample is part of a study of T cell responses to AZD1222 COVID-19 vaccine. Study outcomes and limitations: Baseline serostatus was positive in only six AZD1222 recipients. White British people made up most donors, females outnumbered males, and clonal diversity was possibly underestimated.

The material sequenced was peripheral blood, taken on day 0 of AZD1222 vaccination. This clonotype was obtained from an adult in good health.

In DNA form, the CDR3 reads TGTGCCATCAGCTCCGGGACTGCTGTTAAGCAGTACTTC. It yields the protein CAISSGTAVKQYF. This chain links TRBV10-3 with TRBJ2-7, with a possible D match to TRBD2 (6 bases). V was shortened by 6 bases and J by 8 bases, with 17 bases between the two germline ends. The CDR3 spans 13 residues. Per the germline V gene, CDR1 is ENHRY and CDR2 is SYGVKD.